The 16 T cell receptor beta chains below were found in one sample sequenced in a study of blood T cells in healthy people across ages. A J-beta primer mix and a sample-barcoded 5' primer were used in a second PCR of about 7 to 12 cycles. TCRdb re-called the 5' RACE reads through MiXCR, storing one row per CDR3 protein. The sample shows 600,000 to 800,000 distinct CDR3 sequences, over 40% of them seen only once. The sequenced material came from blood. These receptors all come from a woman of 80 years or more in good health.

The V and J genes are TRBV6-5 and TRBJ1-1; D might be TRBD1 (6 bases). V was pared by 2 bases and J by 1 base, with 8 bases between. CDR3 length equals 14 residues. Germline V gene lookup returns CDR1 MNHEY and CDR2 SVGAGI. In nucleotides, the CDR3 is TGTGCCAGCAGTTACCTCAGGGGGAACACTGAAGCTTTCTTT. This codes for CASSYLRGNTEAFF.

The V gene is TRBV7-9, the J gene TRBJ2-1, with a possible D match to TRBD2 (6 bases). The germline V gene has CDR1 SEHNR and CDR2 FQNEAQ (reference sequence). V shed 3 bases and J shed 6 bases, with 18 bases lying between them. The CDR3 extends over 16 amino acids. CDR3 protein: CASSFVPGLNPNEQFF. The CDR3 coding sequence is TGTGCCAGCAGCTTCGTCCCGGGACTGAATCCCAATGAGCAGTTCTTC. The complete variable domain, with remaining parts taken from reference TRBV7-9 and TRBJ2-1, reads DTGVSQNPRHKITKRGQNVTFRCDPISEHNRLYWYRQTLGQGPEFLTYFQNEAQLEKSRLLSDRFSAERPKGSFSTLEIQRTEQGDSAMYLCASSFVPGLNPNEQFFGPGTRLTVL.

This chain joins TRBV7-9 and TRBJ1-2; 9 positions match TRBD1. CDR1 SEHNR and CDR2 FQNEAQ come from the germline V gene (reference sequence). This CDR3 region has 15 residues. The V and J ends lost 5 bases and 6 bases, in that order; junction bases with no gene match: 10. This CDR3 is CASSPELQGAHGYTF. The CDR3 nucleotides read TGTGCCAGCAGCCCCGAATTACAGGGGGCGCATGGCTACACCTTC. The entire variable domain, with the rest obtained from reference TRBV7-9 and TRBJ1-2, is as follows: DTGVSQNPRHKITKRGQNVTFRCDPISEHNRLYWYRQTLGQGPEFLTYFQNEAQLEKSRLLSDRFSAERPKGSFSTLEIQRTEQGDSAMYLCASSPELQGAHGYTFGSGTRLTVV.

This clonotype came up many times. The chain joins TRBV12-3 or TRBV12-4 to TRBJ1-5; D ambiguous. This CDR3 is built from 15 residues. Trimming shortened V by 6 bases and J by 2 bases, and 14 bases separated the two germline ends. CDR3 sequence: CASSPTGSGNQPQHF. CDR3 sequence (DNA): TGTGCCAGCAGCCCGACGGGTTCGGGCAATCAGCCCCAGCATTTT.

The chain recombines TRBV7-6 with TRBJ2-7, with D unresolved. The V gene lost 5 bases and the J gene lost 0 bases, with 17 bases spanning the gap. CDR1 is SGHVS, CDR2 FNYEAQ, per germline. The CDR3 length is 16 residues. The CDR3 nucleotides are TGTGCCAGCAGCCCGCTACTTAGAGGACGCTCCTACGAGCAGTACTTC. Translated, it gives CASSPLLRGRSYEQYF.

The chain uses TRBV12-3 or TRBV12-4 and TRBJ1-3, with D possibly being TRBD1 (5 bases). Trimming removed 6 bases at V and 4 bases at J, with 13 bases between. The CDR3 has 14 residues. The CDR3 nucleotides are TGTGCCAGCAGCTATCAGGGAGCGGGAAACACCATATATTTT. Translating gives CASSYQGAGNTIYF.

The chain employs TRBV29-1 and TRBJ1-2; D call uncertain. The CDR3 is 9 amino acids. The V end lost 6 bases, the J end lost 3 bases, and 2 bases lay between the germline ends. Germline values: CDR1 SQVTM, CDR2 ANQGSEA. The CDR3 DNA is TGCAGCGTCGACTATGGCTACACCTTC. Amino acid sequence: CSVDYGYTF.

The genes are TRBV15 and TRBJ2-4; 7 positions agree with TRBD2. The germline V gene has CDR1 LNHNV and CDR2 YYDKDF (reference sequence). J gave up 13 bases and V 0 bases, and 9 bases lay outside the gene matches. The CDR3 is 14 residues long. The CDR3 sequence: CATSRDRAGDVQYF. The CDR3 bases are TGTGCCACCAGCAGAGATCGGGCGGGGGATGTGCAGTACTTC.

Turning to this clonotype: A clone one base away is much larger, so this may be a read error. This sequence joins TRBV28 and TRBJ2-7; 9 bases line up with TRBD2. J lost 10 bases, V lost 5 bases, and 12 bases had no gene match. CDR1 is MDHEN and CDR2 is SYDVKM in the germline V gene. This CDR3 spans 14 amino acids. The CDR3 loop reads CASSPPRLAEAQYF. The CDR3 DNA reads as TGTGCCAGCAGTCCTCCCCGACTAGCGGAGGCCCAGTACTTC.

With respect to this clonotype: At one boundary the junction diverges from the germline segment, which might be a read error. The rearrangement joins TRBV20-1 to TRBJ1-6, with D unresolved. Germline lookup yields CDR1 DFQATT and CDR2 SNEGSKA (reference sequence). CDR3 size: 16 residues. CDR3 in DNA: TGCAGTGCACGCTCCGGTGGGAGCTCCTATAGTTCACCCCTCCACTTT. Translating it yields CSARSGGSSYSSPLHF.

A note on this clonotype: Germline and junction disagree at one end, which may indicate a read error. The rearrangement joins TRBV20-1 to TRBJ2-3; the match to TRBD2 covers 13 bases. The CDR3 extends over 17 amino acids. In germline, CDR1 is DFQATT, CDR2 SNEGSKA (reference sequence). Here the CDR3 reads CSAGDGGLAGSTDTQYF. The CDR3 bases are TGCAGTGCTGGAGATGGGGGACTAGCGGGGAGCACAGATACGCAGTATTTT.

A few counts support this clonotype. J is TRBJ2-1 and V is TRBV7-6, with D maybe TRBD2 (5 bases). CDR3 size: 16 residues. The V end was cut by 6 bases, the J end by 5 bases, with 20 bases between. CDR1 and CDR2 (germline): SGHVS, FNYEAQ. CDR3 amino acids: CASRGNRVAWDNEQFF. The CDR3 region has the DNA TGTGCCAGCAGGGGGAATAGAGTAGCGTGGGACAATGAGCAGTTCTTC.

The chain has TRBV27 and TRBJ2-4; D gene unclear. Germline V gene sequence: CDR1 MNHEY, CDR2 SMNVEV (reference sequence). V was trimmed by 4 bases and J by 0 bases, leaving 7 bases between them. There are 14 residues in the CDR3. The CDR3 is CASSSWLAKNIQYF. As DNA, the CDR3 is TGTGCCAGCAGTTCGTGGCTAGCCAAAAACATTCAGTACTTC.

The gene calls are TRBV3-1 and TRBJ2-1; possible D gene TRBD1, 5 bases. CDR3 length: 12 amino acids. Germline V gene sequence: CDR1 LGHDT, CDR2 YNNKEL (reference sequence). The V gene lost 4 bases and the J gene lost 8 bases, with 9 bases spanning the gap. CDR3 bases: TGTGCCAGCAGCCGCCAGGGCCATGAGCAGTTCTTC. Translation gives CASSRQGHEQFF.

The chain uses TRBV5-1 and TRBJ1-5; D is unclear. The CDR3 consists of 15 residues. Germline V gene data show CDR1 as SGHRS and CDR2 as YFSETQ. V lost 0 bases, J lost 4 bases, and 11 bases lay in between. The CDR3 sequence is CASSLDPGLNQPQHF. The CDR3 bases are TGCGCCAGCAGCTTGGATCCCGGACTGAATCAGCCCCAGCATTTT.

The genes are TRBV7-2 and TRBJ2-7; tentatively, D is TRBD1 (7 bases). The DNA end is a closer match to TRBJ2-4, so the J assignment may be wrong. The germline V gene encodes CDR1 SGHTA and CDR2 FQGNSA. The CDR3 consists of 13 residues. In DNA form, the CDR3 reads TGTGCCAGCAGCTTAGGCAGGGGGGACATTCAGTACTTC. It codes for CASSLGRGDIQYF.